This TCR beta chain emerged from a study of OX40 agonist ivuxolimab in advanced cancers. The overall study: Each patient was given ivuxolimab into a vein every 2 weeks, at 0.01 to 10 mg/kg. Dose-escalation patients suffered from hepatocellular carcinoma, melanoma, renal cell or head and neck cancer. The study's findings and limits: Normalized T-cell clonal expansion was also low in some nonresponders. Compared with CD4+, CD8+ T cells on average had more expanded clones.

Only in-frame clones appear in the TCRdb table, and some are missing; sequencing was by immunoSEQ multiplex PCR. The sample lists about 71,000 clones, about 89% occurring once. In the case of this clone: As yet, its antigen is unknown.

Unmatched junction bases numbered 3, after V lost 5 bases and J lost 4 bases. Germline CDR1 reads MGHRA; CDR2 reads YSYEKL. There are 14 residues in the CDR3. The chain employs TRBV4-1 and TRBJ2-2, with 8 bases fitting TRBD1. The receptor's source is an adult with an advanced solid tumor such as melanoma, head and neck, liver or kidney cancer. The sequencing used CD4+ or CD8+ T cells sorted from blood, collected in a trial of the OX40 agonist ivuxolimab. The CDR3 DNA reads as TGCGCCAGCAGCTACAGGGGGACCACCGGGGAGCTGTTTTTT. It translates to CASSYRGTTGELFF.